The 9 T cell receptor beta chains below all came from one sample that was sequenced in a study of cytotoxic CD8 clonotypes in ibrutinib-treated CLL. Libraries were prepared by immunoSEQ multiplex PCR; TCRdb keeps only in-frame clonotypes and omits some of them. This table has over 130,000 clones, approximately 80% appearing once. The sample in question was PBMCs, obtained after 36 months of ibrutinib treatment. The source of these receptors is a human donor with chronic lymphocytic leukemia.

This clone was picked up a small number of times. The J gene is TRBJ2-1, the V gene TRBV18; 8 bases map to TRBD1. V shed 3 bases, J shed 2 bases, and the junction held 3 bases outside the gene matches. This CDR3 is built from 15 residues. CDR1 and CDR2 from the germline V gene are KGHSH and LQKENI. The CDR3: CASSPGQVTYNEQFF. CDR3 in DNA: TGTGCCAGCTCACCGGGACAGGTTACCTACAATGAGCAGTTCTTC.

The chain couples TRBV4-1 to TRBJ2-2; D is unclear. Trimming took 1 base from V and 1 from J, leaving 16 bases between them. Germline V gives CDR1 MGHRA, CDR2 YSYEKL. The CDR3 has 18 residues. CDR3 region: CASSQVSYNGKNTGELFF. CDR3 sequence (DNA): TGCGCCAGCAGCCAAGTAAGTTACAACGGAAAGAACACCGGGGAGCTGTTTTTT.

In this sample, this clone turned up once. The chain has TRBV7-9 and TRBJ2-7, with a tentative D call TRBD2 (5 bases). CDR1 and CDR2 from the germline V gene are SEHNR and FQNEAQ (reference sequence). The ends were cut back, 3 bases at V and 3 bases at J, with 12 bases in the middle. The CDR3 contains 14 residues. The DNA of the CDR3 is TGTGCCAGCAGCTTTCCCGAGGGAGACTACGAGCAGTACTTC. Residues: CASSFPEGDYEQYF.

The CDR3 bases are TGTGCCAGCTCACCCCCGGGACGGCAAGAGACCCAGTACTTC. It encodes CASSPPGRQETQYF. The chain joins TRBV18 to TRBJ2-5, with D perhaps assigned TRBD1 or TRBD2 (5 bases each). CDR3 length: 14 amino acids. Trimming pared 3 bases from V and 2 bases from J, leaving 10 bases between. Germline lookup yields CDR1 KGHSH and CDR2 LQKENI.

This rearrangement joins TRBV5-1 to TRBJ2-7, with 9 bases matching TRBD1. Germline V gene lookup returns CDR1 SGHRS and CDR2 YFSETQ. The CDR3 has 15 residues. Written as DNA, the CDR3 is TGCGCTACCAGCCCCGGACAGGGGCTTACCTACGAGCAGTACTTC. It translates to CATSPGQGLTYEQYF.

The chain recombines TRBV27 with TRBJ2-7, with 10 bases lining up with TRBD2. Germline CDR1 and CDR2: MNHEY and SMNVEV (reference sequence). The V gene end was trimmed by 2 bases and the J gene end by 7 bases; junction bases not matched to a gene: 11. The CDR3 spans 16 residues. The CDR3 DNA reads as TGTGCCAGCAGTTTACTCGGGGCTAGCGGGAGCGGGGAGCAGTACTTC. It encodes CASSLLGASGSGEQYF.

A single count supports this clone. The V call is TRBV29-1, the J call TRBJ2-7, with D perhaps matching TRBD1 (7 bases). The V gene lost 0 bases and the J gene lost 0 bases, with 15 bases spanning the gap. CDR3 length: 16 residues. Germline assignment: CDR1 SQVTM and CDR2 ANQGSEA. CDR3 sequence reads: CSVEDLGGTASYEQYF. The CDR3 coding sequence is TGCAGCGTTGAAGATCTGGGCGGGACAGCCTCCTACGAGCAGTACTTC.

The chain couples TRBV19 to TRBJ1-1, with D possibly being TRBD1 (6 bases). The CDR3 covers 13 residues. Looked up from germline, CDR1 is LNHDA and CDR2 is SQIVND (reference sequence). Trimming took off 6 bases at V and 7 bases at J, with 15 bases between the two ends. The CDR3, as DNA: TGTGCCAGTAGATTGACAGGATTCAGTGAAGCTTTCTTT. Protein: CASRLTGFSEAFF.

V usage is TRBV19 and J usage is TRBJ2-1; a weak D match, TRBD2 (5 bases). Looked up from germline, CDR1 is LNHDA and CDR2 is SQIVND (reference sequence). The CDR3 contains 12 residues. The V and J ends lost 4 bases and 15 bases respectively, with 16 bases between them. Here the CDR3 DNA reads TGTGCCAGTAGTACGGACTCACCGAGTTTGTTCTTC. This encodes CASSTDSPSLFF.